This T cell receptor beta chain appears in the sequencing data of a study of control samples from healthy donors and cancer patients. Profiled with immunoSEQ multiplex PCR; TCRdb holds only in-frame clones, not every one. The data hold 30,000 to 40,000 clones, with around four fifths observed a single time. The CDR3 has 13 amino acids. Germline CDR1 reads SGHRS; CDR2 reads YFSETQ. V was clipped by 1 base and J by 7 bases, with 6 bases between them. This sequence was found in a woman aged 55-70 years with lung cancer. The sample was PBMCs. The chain has TRBV5-1 and TRBJ1-6; no clear D. In nucleotides, the CDR3 is TGCGCCAGCAGCTTGTCGGCGAATTCACCCCTCCACTTT. This encodes CASSLSANSPLHF.